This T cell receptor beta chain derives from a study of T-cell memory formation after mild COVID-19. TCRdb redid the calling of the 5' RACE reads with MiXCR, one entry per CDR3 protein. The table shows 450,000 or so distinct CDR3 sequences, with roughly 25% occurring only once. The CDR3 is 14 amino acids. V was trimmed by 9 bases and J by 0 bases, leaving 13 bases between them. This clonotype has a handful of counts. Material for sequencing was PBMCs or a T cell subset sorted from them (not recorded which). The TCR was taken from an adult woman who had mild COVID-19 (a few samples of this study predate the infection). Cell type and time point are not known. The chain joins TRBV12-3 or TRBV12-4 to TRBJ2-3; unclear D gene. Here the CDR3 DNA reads TGTGCCAGTAGGACGGTGGCAAGCACAGATACGCAGTATTTT. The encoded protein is CASRTVASTDTQYF.